A single sample is the source of the 23 T cell receptor beta chains below, sequenced in a study of T-cell memory formation after mild COVID-19. Via MiXCR, TCRdb re-called the 5' RACE reads, giving one row per CDR3 protein. The table shows around 340,000 distinct CDR3 sequences, with roughly 13% occurring only once. The sample consisted of PBMCs or a T cell subset sorted from them (not recorded which). The receptors derive from a man in his late teens or twenties who had mild COVID-19 (a few samples of this study predate the infection). Cell type and time point are not known.

This clonotype was counted only a few times. The chain carries TRBV5-1 and TRBJ1-4; TRBD1 is a possible D gene (5 bases). V lost 2 bases and J 8 bases, leaving 16 bases between the germline ends. The V gene's germline CDR1 is SGHRS and CDR2 YFSETQ. CDR3 length: 15 residues. DNA for the CDR3: TGCGCCAGCAGCTTAGCTGCAGGGTGGGACGAAAAACTGTTTTTT. Translating gives CASSLAAGWDEKLFF.

This clonotype was recorded only once. The genes are TRBV24-1 and TRBJ2-1; 7 nucleotides agree with TRBD1. The CDR3 spans 17 residues. The trim removed 4 bases at V and 3 bases at J, leaving 11 bases unmatched. Germline V gives CDR1 KGHDR, CDR2 SFDVKD. The CDR3 DNA sequence: TGTGCCACCAGTGAGAGTGGAGGACAGGCCCGCTACAATGAGCAGTTCTTC. Amino acid sequence: CATSESGGQARYNEQFF.

This clonotype showed up just a few times. The chain has TRBV13 and TRBJ2-1, with 7 bases matching TRBD2. The CDR3 is made up of 14 amino acids. V lost 0 bases and J lost 10; bases outside the gene matches: 6. Looked up from germline, CDR1 is PRHDT and CDR2 is FYEKMQ (reference sequence). The CDR3 DNA reads as TGTGCCAGCAGCTTAGGAGCGGGGTCGGGAGAGCAGTTCTTC. This gives the protein CASSLGAGSGEQFF.

This clonotype was seen more than once but under ten times. The CDR3, as DNA: TGTGCCAGCAGCTGGATCGGGACACAGGATTCACCCCTCCACTTT. Translated: CASSWIGTQDSPLHF. J is TRBJ1-6 and V is TRBV7-2, with a possible D match to TRBD1 (6 bases). Per the germline V gene, CDR1 is SGHTA and CDR2 is FQGNSA. V shed 4 bases and J shed 8 bases, with 15 bases lying between them. The CDR3 runs to 15 residues.

This sequence joins TRBV6-2 or TRBV6-3 and TRBJ2-3, with unresolved D. V was cut by 5 bases and J by 8 bases, with 14 bases left in between. CDR3 length: 13 amino acids. Germline loops: CDR1 MNHEY, CDR2 SVGEGT. CDR3 bases: TGTGCCAGCAGTCGCATTCTACAAGGTACGCAGTATTTT. This gives the protein CASSRILQGTQYF.

This clonotype was seen only a few times. The chain joins TRBV12-3 or TRBV12-4 to TRBJ1-1, with D maybe TRBD1 (6 bases). Trimming removed 2 bases from V and 5 bases from J, with 15 bases in between. The CDR3 is 15 amino acids. CDR3 sequence (DNA): TGTGCCAGCAGTTTATTACAGGGCGGTCGGACTGAAGCTTTCTTT. Amino acid sequence: CASSLLQGGRTEAFF.

V usage is TRBV12-3 or TRBV12-4 and J usage is TRBJ2-3; 15 nucleotides align to TRBD2. V lost 5 bases, J lost 3 bases, and 3 bases stayed unmatched. This CDR3 is 16 amino acids long. The CDR3 loop is CASSRTSGGGTDTQYF. CDR3 in DNA: TGTGCCAGCAGTAGGACTAGCGGGGGGGGAACAGATACGCAGTATTTT.

Points on this clonotype: An end of the junction differs from the germline gene, which may be a read error. V and J are TRBV28 and TRBJ2-1; 14 bases fit TRBD2. In germline, CDR1 is MDHEN, CDR2 SYDVKM. The CDR3 has 12 residues. This CDR3 is CASSRLAGGLSF. The CDR3 nucleotides are TGTGCCAGCAGCCGACTAGCGGGGGGGCTGTCCTTC.

In its sample, this clonotype was seen a few times. The chain combines TRBV6-5 with TRBJ1-4; possibly TRBD1 for D (5 bases). The CDR3 covers 14 residues. The V gene's germline CDR1 is MNHEY and CDR2 SVGAGI. The ends were cut back, 7 bases at V and 7 bases at J, with 16 bases in the middle. The CDR3 region has the DNA TGTGCCAGCACCCATTACCTGGGGGGTGAAAAACTGTTTTTT. Translating gives CASTHYLGGEKLFF.

The V call is TRBV7-2, the J call TRBJ1-3; D gene unclear. Germline V gives CDR1 SGHTA, CDR2 FQGNSA. The CDR3 totals 12 residues. Trimming removed 5 bases from V and 6 bases from J, with 8 bases in between. CDR3 sequence: CASSITANTIYF. The CDR3 nucleotides are TGTGCCAGCAGCATTACAGCAAACACCATATATTTT.

This clonotype was seen many times. The V call is TRBV20-1, the J call TRBJ2-1; possible D gene TRBD2, 5 bases. Looked up from germline, CDR1 is DFQATT and CDR2 is SNEGSKA (reference sequence). The V and J ends lost 6 bases and 6 bases respectively, with 15 bases between them. The CDR3 totals 13 residues. The CDR3 region is CSAGDLRPNEQFF. CDR3 coding DNA: TGCAGTGCCGGGGATCTCCGACCCAATGAGCAGTTCTTC.

The J gene is TRBJ1-5, the V gene TRBV20-1; TRBD1 matches 8 bases. The V and J ends lost 1 base and 4 bases, in that order; junction bases with no gene match: 6. CDR3 size: 15 residues. CDR1 is DFQATT, CDR2 SNEGSKA, per germline (reference sequence). The CDR3 DNA is TGCAGTGCTAGAGCCCCAGGGGGCCAAAATCAGCCCCAGCATTTT. Its translation is CSARAPGGQNQPQHF.

This clonotype was detected only a few times. J is TRBJ2-5 and V is TRBV11-3; tentatively, D is TRBD2 (5 bases). V was pared by 5 bases and J by 3 bases, with 10 bases between. The CDR3 is made up of 13 amino acids. Germline CDR1 and CDR2: SGHNT and YENEEA. CDR3 coding DNA: TGTGCCAGCAGCACTACTAGAGAAGAGACCCAGTACTTC. It translates to CASSTTREETQYF.

This chain links TRBV6-5 with TRBJ2-1, with TRBD1 identical over 8 bases. With V trimmed by 6 bases and J by 9 bases, 7 bases remained unmatched. This CDR3 is built from 13 residues. Germline V gene lookup returns CDR1 MNHEY and CDR2 SVGAGI. In nucleotides, the CDR3 is TGTGCCAGCAGGCCTTCAGGGGGCTCTGAGCAGTTCTTC. This encodes CASRPSGGSEQFF.

This clonotype was detected only a few times. This chain connects TRBV24-1 to TRBJ2-4; TRBD2 matches at 11 bases. CDR1 is KGHDR, CDR2 SFDVKD, per germline. The V gene end was trimmed by 6 bases and the J gene end by 1 base; junction bases not matched to a gene: 4. The CDR3 contains 16 residues. The CDR3 loop is CATSNSGGVAKNIQYF. DNA for the CDR3: TGTGCCACCAGTAATAGCGGGGGGGTGGCCAAAAACATTCAGTACTTC.

This clonotype has a count of ten or more. The chain links TRBV6-2 or TRBV6-3 to TRBJ2-5; weak D call: TRBD2 (6 bases). There are 14 residues in the CDR3. Trimming pared 4 bases from V and 1 base from J, leaving 10 bases between. Germline V gene lookup returns CDR1 MNHEY and CDR2 SVGEGT. Written as DNA, the CDR3 is TGTGCCAGCAGTTGGAGGGCGCTCCAAGAGACCCAGTACTTC. Protein sequence: CASSWRALQETQYF.

The genes are TRBV20-1 and TRBJ2-3; D is unresolved. V was clipped by 8 bases and J by 0 bases, with 12 bases between them. This CDR3 has 13 amino acids. Germline loops: CDR1 DFQATT, CDR2 SNEGSKA (reference sequence). CDR3 bases: TGCAGTCTCAAAGGGCGCAGCACAGATACGCAGTATTTT. It specifies CSLKGRSTDTQYF.

This rearrangement joins TRBV5-1 to TRBJ2-2; D is unresolved. Germline CDR1 reads SGHRS; CDR2 reads YFSETQ. The V end lost 0 bases, the J end lost 1 base, and 7 bases lay between the germline ends. The CDR3 has 15 residues. This CDR3 is CASSLAYLNTGELFF. In DNA form, the CDR3 reads TGCGCCAGCAGCTTGGCTTACCTGAACACCGGGGAGCTGTTTTTT.

This clonotype came up many times. J is TRBJ2-5 and V is TRBV7-2; no clear D. In germline, CDR1 is SGHTA, CDR2 FQGNSA. Trimming pared 6 bases from V and 4 bases from J, leaving 6 bases between. This CDR3 contains 11 residues. The CDR3 sequence is CASSLLETQYF. The CDR3 DNA reads TGTGCCAGCAGTTTGTTAGAGACCCAGTACTTC. The full variable domain, completed using reference TRBV7-2 and TRBJ2-5, is GAGVSQSPSNKVTEKGKDVELRCDPISGHTALYWYRQSLGQGLEFLIYFQGNSAPDKSGLPSDRFSAERTGGSVSTLTIQRTQQEDSAVYLCASSLLETQYFGPGTRLLVL.

The chain employs TRBV3-1 and TRBJ2-1; tentative D call: TRBD2 (5 bases). V lost 4 bases and J lost 7, with 11 bases in between. Germline V CDR1 and CDR2: LGHDT, YNNKEL (reference sequence). The CDR3 is 13 amino acids. Here the CDR3 reads CASSPLAGNEQFF. CDR3 nucleotide sequence: TGTGCCAGCAGCCCCCTGGCGGGTAATGAGCAGTTCTTC.

J is TRBJ2-3 and V is TRBV5-1; TRBD2 aligns across 9 bases. Germline CDR1 reads SGHRS; CDR2 reads YFSETQ. The ends lost 0 bases at V and 4 bases at J; junction bases unmatched: 3. This CDR3 has 15 amino acids. The CDR3 reads CASSLERGVADTQYF. The CDR3 DNA reads as TGCGCCAGCAGCTTGGAGCGGGGGGTTGCAGATACGCAGTATTTT.

This clonotype came up many times. The CDR3 sequence: CSAVSRDRGYNEQFF. The CDR3 DNA sequence: TGCAGTGCTGTTAGCCGGGACAGGGGATACAATGAGCAGTTCTTC. The chain combines TRBV20-1 with TRBJ2-1; 10 bases are shared with TRBD1. The germline V gene has CDR1 DFQATT and CDR2 SNEGSKA (reference sequence). With 5 bases clipped from V and 4 bases from J, the junction kept 8 bases outside the gene matches. The CDR3 runs 15 residues.

The chain recombines TRBV12-3 or TRBV12-4 with TRBJ2-2; perhaps TRBD2 as D (6 bases). The CDR3 consists of 14 residues. The ends were cut back, 6 bases at V and 5 bases at J, with 13 bases in the middle. CDR3: CASRRTGGTGELFF. Here the CDR3 DNA reads TGTGCCAGCAGACGAACCGGGGGTACCGGGGAGCTGTTTTTT.